This T cell receptor beta chain was found in a study of T-cell reconstitution after alpha-beta-depleted transplantation in children. This clonotype was counted at least ten times. The CDR3 sequence is 14 residues long. V was cut by 7 bases and J by 8 bases, with 20 bases left in between. The library targeted TCRbeta and was prepared with unique molecular identifiers. TCRdb itself ran the PCR reads through MiXCR, one entry per CDR3 protein. The table includes roughly 180,000 distinct CDR3 sequences, approximately 14% detected once. The sample in question was PBMCs from the stem cell graft donor, obtained from the stem cell graft. The chain combines TRBV12-3 or TRBV12-4 with TRBJ1-1, with D possibly matching TRBD1 (5 bases). The receptor was derived from a human donor who donated a stem cell graft to a child with acute lymphoblastic leukemia. The CDR3 DNA sequence: TGTGCCAGCATCAAAGGGGCCCCGTCCCTCGAAGCTTTCTTT. Protein: CASIKGAPSLEAFF.